The 27 T cell receptor beta chains presented below share a single source sample, sequenced in a study of blood T cell repertoires in COVID-19. Sequencing used immunoSEQ multiplex PCR; TCRdb keeps in-frame clones, though not all of them. The data show over 110,000 clones, 88% seen once. The sample was peripheral blood. The receptors come from a human donor in a cohort sampled during active COVID-19.

The chain recombines TRBV6-6 with TRBJ2-3; D ambiguous. The germline V and J ends were trimmed by 7 bases and 1 base, with 18 bases remaining between them. Per the germline V gene, CDR1 is MNHNY and CDR2 is SVGAGI (reference sequence). The CDR3 has 16 amino acids. CDR3 in DNA: TGTGCCAGCACCCCACAGATTAATCCCGGCACAGATACGCAGTATTTT. This translates into CASTPQINPGTDTQYF.

This clone has a single count. This chain links TRBV29-1 with TRBJ1-2; a possible D gene is TRBD1 (6 bases). Trimming took off 3 bases at V and 1 base at J, with 12 bases between the two ends. Germline CDR1 reads SQVTM; CDR2 reads ANQGSEA. This CDR3 has 14 residues. CDR3 loop: CSVDQGGGNYGYTF. CDR3 coding DNA: TGCAGCGTTGACCAAGGGGGGGGTAACTATGGCTACACCTTC.

This clone was found once. J is TRBJ2-3 and V is TRBV4-1; 11 bases align to TRBD1. This CDR3 region has 15 residues. Germline values: CDR1 MGHRA, CDR2 YSYEKL. With 4 bases clipped from V and 6 bases from J, the junction kept 6 bases outside the gene matches. DNA of the CDR3: TGCGCCAGCAGCCGAGGACAGGGGGCAAGGGATACGCAGTATTTT. This translates into CASSRGQGARDTQYF.

The chain joins TRBV15 to TRBJ2-5, with 7 bases that match TRBD2. Germline-derived CDR1 and CDR2 are LNHNV and YYDKDF (reference sequence). This CDR3 contains 18 residues. V trimming: 0 bases; J trimming: 5 bases; junction bases outside the gene matches: 15. The CDR3 bases are TGTGCCACCAGCAGAGATAGGAGCGGGGCCGTACCCCCGGAGACCCAGTACTTC. Amino acids: CATSRDRSGAVPPETQYF.

This rearrangement joins TRBV6-2 or TRBV6-3 to TRBJ1-3, with TRBD1 as a possible D gene (5 bases). CDR3 length equals 16 residues. The ends were cut back, 5 bases at V and 0 bases at J, with 14 bases in the middle. Germline V gene sequence: CDR1 MNHEY, CDR2 SVGEGT. This chain's CDR3 is CASSARRGFSGNTIYF. The CDR3 coding sequence is TGTGCCAGCAGTGCCCGACGGGGGTTCTCTGGAAACACCATATATTTT.

This clone was observed a single time. The chain is built from TRBV9 and TRBJ2-1, with D possibly matching TRBD2 (5 bases). CDR1 is SGDLS and CDR2 is YYNGEE in the germline V gene. V lost 0 bases, J lost 3 bases, and 10 bases lay in between. CDR3 length: 15 residues. The CDR3 spells CASSVGGSVYNEQFF. The CDR3 DNA follows: TGTGCCAGCAGCGTAGGTGGTAGCGTCTACAATGAGCAGTTCTTC. Full variable domain (remainder filled in from reference TRBV9 and TRBJ2-1): DSGVTQTPKHLITATGQRVTLRCSPRSGDLSVYWYQQSLDQGLQFLIQYYNGEERAKGNILERFSAQQFPDLHSELNLSSLELGDSALYFCASSVGGSVYNEQFFGPGTRLTVL.

This clone was picked up one time. The rearrangement uses TRBV2 and TRBJ1-2; 11 positions match TRBD1. This CDR3 contains 13 residues. The ends lost 4 bases at V and 7 bases at J; junction bases unmatched: 2. Germline V gene sequence: CDR1 SNHLY, CDR2 FYNNEI. In DNA, the CDR3 is TGTGCCAGCAGTGCGGACAGGGGGCTTGGCTACACCTTC. It yields the protein CASSADRGLGYTF.

The chain combines TRBV9 with TRBJ2-7; 8 bases align to TRBD2. Germline-derived CDR1 and CDR2 are SGDLS and YYNGEE. With 0 bases clipped from V and 4 bases from J, the junction kept 6 bases outside the gene matches. The CDR3 runs 15 residues. The CDR3 reads CASSVGHGGGYEQYF. The DNA for the CDR3 is TGTGCCAGCAGCGTAGGGCACGGGGGGGGATACGAGCAGTACTTC.

V gene TRBV2 combines with J gene TRBJ1-5, with TRBD1 matching over 7 bases. CDR3 length: 14 amino acids. Germline CDR1 SNHLY, CDR2 FYNNEI. V lost 4 bases, J lost 10 bases, and 10 bases stayed unmatched. CDR3 sequence: CASSAATGLSPQHF. The CDR3 coding sequence is TGTGCCAGCAGTGCAGCGACAGGGTTGAGCCCCCAGCATTTT.

The chain joins TRBV3-1 (or the pseudogene TRBV3-2) to TRBJ2-7; 9 bases agree with TRBD1. The CDR3 consists of 14 residues. The germline V gene has CDR1 LGHDT and CDR2 YNNKEL (reference sequence). V dropped 6 bases and J dropped 3; count of bases not matched to a gene: 6. In DNA, the CDR3 is TGTGCCAGCAGACAACAGGGGGCTAGCTACGAGCAGTACTTC. This gives the protein CASRQQGASYEQYF.

The gene calls are TRBV3-1 (or the pseudogene TRBV3-2) and TRBJ1-3; D gene unclear. Germline V gene lookup returns CDR1 LGHDT and CDR2 YNNKEL (reference sequence). The CDR3 loop spans 13 amino acids. V dropped 2 bases and J dropped 7 bases, with 9 bases sitting between them. The CDR3 DNA sequence: TGTGCCAGCAGCCAATTAACCGGGAACACCATATATTTT. The encoded protein is CASSQLTGNTIYF.

This chain connects TRBV5-1 to TRBJ1-2, with D unresolved. Deletions cut 0 bases from V and 2 bases from J, with 8 bases between. This CDR3 has 14 amino acids. CDR1 is SGHRS, CDR2 YFSETQ, per germline. The CDR3 nucleotides are TGCGCCAGCAGCTTGGAACCGACAAACTATGGCTACACCTTC. Protein product: CASSLEPTNYGYTF.

The genes are TRBV4-1 and TRBJ2-2; no definite D call. V was trimmed by 1 base and J by 0 bases, leaving 6 bases between them. The CDR3 is made up of 15 amino acids. The germline V gene has CDR1 MGHRA and CDR2 YSYEKL. The CDR3 is CASSQGSANTGELFF. The CDR3, as DNA: TGCGCCAGCAGCCAAGGCAGCGCGAACACCGGGGAGCTGTTTTTT.

The gene calls are TRBV27 and TRBJ2-2; a weak D match, TRBD1 (5 bases). CDR3 size: 16 residues. Trimming shortened V by 2 bases and J by 5 bases, and 15 bases separated the two germline ends. Germline lookup yields CDR1 MNHEY and CDR2 SMNVEV (reference sequence). The CDR3 DNA is TGTGCCAGCAGTTTACCCCAGGGCGTAAGGACCGGGGAGCTGTTTTTT. Translating it yields CASSLPQGVRTGELFF.

V and J are TRBV15 and TRBJ2-7; 10 positions match TRBD1. The CDR3 has 14 amino acids. Germline CDR1 is LNHNV and CDR2 is YYDKDF (reference sequence). V gave up 9 bases and J gave up 2 bases; unmatched junction bases: 7. The CDR3 sequence is CATGRDRGTYEQYF. In DNA form, the CDR3 reads TGTGCCACTGGGAGGGACAGGGGCACCTACGAGCAGTACTTC.

The chain has TRBV2 and TRBJ2-4; TRBD1 is a possible D gene (6 bases). The V gene's germline CDR1 is SNHLY and CDR2 FYNNEI. The CDR3 has 15 amino acids. Trimming removed 5 bases from V and 7 bases from J, with 18 bases in between. The CDR3 loop is CASSISQGFWNIQYF. CDR3 bases: TGTGCCAGCAGTATTTCACAGGGTTTTTGGAACATTCAGTACTTC.

The V gene is TRBV4-1, the J gene TRBJ1-4; D uncertain. Germline CDR1 and CDR2: MGHRA and YSYEKL. Trimming shortened V by 0 bases and J by 5 bases, and 7 bases separated the two germline ends. The CDR3 loop spans 14 amino acids. CDR3 sequence: CASSQESQNEKLFF. The CDR3 region has the DNA TGCGCCAGCAGCCAAGAATCCCAGAATGAAAAACTGTTTTTT.

V and J are TRBV6-1 and TRBJ1-2; TRBD1 aligns across 8 bases. CDR1 is MNHNS, CDR2 SASEGT, per germline. The CDR3 is 14 amino acids. The J segment lost 3 bases and the V segment lost 1 base, leaving 1 base of the junction unmatched. The DNA of the CDR3 is TGTGCCAGCAGTGAAGGGACAGGGCACTATGGCTACACCTTC. It yields the protein CASSEGTGHYGYTF.

V and J are TRBV6-1 and TRBJ2-7, with D perhaps TRBD2 (7 bases). Between the trimmed V and J ends, which lost 3 bases and 0 bases, there was a span of 9 bases. Germline CDR1 reads MNHNS; CDR2 reads SASEGT. The length of the CDR3 is 14 residues. Here the CDR3 reads CASSDGGHSYEQYF. CDR3 nucleotide sequence: TGTGCCAGCAGTGACGGGGGGCACTCCTACGAGCAGTACTTC.

About this clone itself: Other DNA sequences in the same sample also yield this CDR3. The chain combines TRBV5-4 with TRBJ2-5, with 8 nucleotides matching TRBD2. CDR1 and CDR2 from the germline V gene are SGHNT and YYREEE (reference sequence). The CDR3 has 12 amino acids. Trimming cost V 4 bases and J 5 bases; bases outside gene matches: 1. The CDR3 protein is CASSPGGETQYF. Here the CDR3 DNA reads TGTGCCAGCAGCCCGGGGGGGGAGACCCAGTACTTC.

The chain has TRBV21-1 and TRBJ1-3. TRBV21-1 is described as a pseudogene. The CDR3 is 14 amino acids. In DNA, the CDR3 is TGTGCCACCCCACCGGGACTCTCTGGAAACACCATATATTTT. This translates into CATPPGLSGNTIYF.

The genes are TRBV12-3 or TRBV12-4 and TRBJ1-5; TRBD1 matches at 7 bases. The J segment lost 7 bases and the V segment lost 8 bases, leaving 8 bases of the junction unmatched. The CDR3 spans 13 residues. CDR3 region: CASQGVWGQPQHF. In nucleotides, the CDR3 is TGTGCCAGCCAGGGGGTATGGGGGCAGCCCCAGCATTTT.

J is TRBJ1-6 and V is TRBV5-1; D unresolved. From germline, CDR1 is SGHRS and CDR2 YFSETQ. This CDR3 has 12 residues. Trimming shortened V by 2 bases and J by 8 bases, and 5 bases separated the two germline ends. The CDR3 DNA follows: TGCGCCAGCAGCTTTGGAGATTCACCCCTCCACTTT. Residues: CASSFGDSPLHF. The complete variable domain, with remaining parts taken from reference TRBV5-1 and TRBJ1-6, reads KAGVTQTPRYLIKTRGQQVTLSCSPISGHRSVSWYQQTPGQGLQFLFEYFSETQRNKGNFPGRFSGRQFSNSRSEMNVSTLELGDSALYLCASSFGDSPLHFGNGTRLTVT.

The J gene is TRBJ2-7, the V gene TRBV6-5; 7 bases match TRBD1. The V gene end was trimmed by 7 bases and the J gene end by 2 bases; junction bases not matched to a gene: 8. Germline-derived CDR1 and CDR2 are MNHEY and SVGAGI. The CDR3 is made up of 14 amino acids. The CDR3 coding sequence is TGTGCCAGCATCCGGGACAGAGGGGCCTACGAGCAGTACTTC. As protein: CASIRDRGAYEQYF.

The rearrangement links TRBV5-1 to TRBJ2-1; the D gene is possibly TRBD2 (5 bases). The V end lost 0 bases, the J end lost 9 bases, and 16 bases lay between the germline ends. Germline V lookup: CDR1 SGHRS, CDR2 YFSETQ. The CDR3 is 15 residues long. The CDR3 nucleotides read TGCGCCAGCAGCTTGGCCAAGAGTGTCGGAGGTGAGCAGTTCTTC. Translating it yields CASSLAKSVGGEQFF.

V usage is TRBV4-1 and J usage is TRBJ1-5, with a weak D call TRBD1 (5 bases). The CDR3 is 16 amino acids. The germline gives CDR1 MGHRA, CDR2 YSYEKL. Trimming removed 1 base at V and 0 bases at J, with 10 bases between. The CDR3 DNA sequence: TGCGCCAGCAGCCAAGGGGGGGGGTATAGCAATCAGCCCCAGCATTTT. It encodes CASSQGGGYSNQPQHF.

The chain uses TRBV9 and TRBJ2-1; 9 nucleotides match TRBD2. Germline assignment: CDR1 SGDLS and CDR2 YYNGEE. V shed 0 bases, J shed 6 bases, and the junction held 10 bases outside the gene matches. This CDR3 has 17 residues. Written as DNA, the CDR3 is TGTGCCAGCAGCGTAGGTGAGGGACTAGCTACCCCCAATGAGCAGTTCTTC. Amino acids: CASSVGEGLATPNEQFF.